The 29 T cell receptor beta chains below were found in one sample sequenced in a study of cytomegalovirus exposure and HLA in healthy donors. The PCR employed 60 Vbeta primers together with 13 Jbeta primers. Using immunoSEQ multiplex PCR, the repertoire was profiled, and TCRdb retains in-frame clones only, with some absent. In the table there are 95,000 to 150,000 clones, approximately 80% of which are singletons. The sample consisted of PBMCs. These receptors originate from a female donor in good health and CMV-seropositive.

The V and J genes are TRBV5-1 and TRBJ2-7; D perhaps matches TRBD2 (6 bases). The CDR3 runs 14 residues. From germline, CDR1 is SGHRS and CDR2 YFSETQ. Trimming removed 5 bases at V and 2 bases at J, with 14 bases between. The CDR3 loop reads CASSLDYNTYEQYF. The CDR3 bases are TGCGCCAGCAGTCTGGACTACAATACCTACGAGCAGTACTTC.

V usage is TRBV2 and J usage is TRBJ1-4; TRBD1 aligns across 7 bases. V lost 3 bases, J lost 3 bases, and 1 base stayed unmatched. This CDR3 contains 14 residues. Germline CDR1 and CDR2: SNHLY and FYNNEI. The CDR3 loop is CASSEDRPNEKLFF. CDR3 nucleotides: TGTGCCAGCAGTGAGGACAGGCCTAATGAAAAACTGTTTTTT. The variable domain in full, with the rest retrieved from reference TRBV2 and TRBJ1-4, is EPEVTQTPSHQVTQMGQEVILRCVPISNHLYFYWYRQILGQKVEFLVSFYNNEISEKSEIFDDQFSVERPDGSNFTLKIRSTKLEDSAMYFCASSEDRPNEKLFFGSGTQLSVL.

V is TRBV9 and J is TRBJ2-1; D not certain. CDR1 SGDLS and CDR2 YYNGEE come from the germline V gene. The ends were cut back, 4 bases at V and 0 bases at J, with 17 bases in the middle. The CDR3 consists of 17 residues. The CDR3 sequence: CASSPPDGVLSYNEQFF. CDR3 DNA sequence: TGTGCCAGCAGCCCCCCCGACGGAGTACTCTCCTACAATGAGCAGTTCTTC.

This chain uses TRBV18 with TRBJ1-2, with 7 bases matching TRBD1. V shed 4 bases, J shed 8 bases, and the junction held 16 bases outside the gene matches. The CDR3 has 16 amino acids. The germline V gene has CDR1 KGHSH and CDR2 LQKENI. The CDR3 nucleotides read TGTGCCAGCTCACAGGCCCGACAGGGCAGGGGTGGAGGCTACACCTTC. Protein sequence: CASSQARQGRGGGYTF.

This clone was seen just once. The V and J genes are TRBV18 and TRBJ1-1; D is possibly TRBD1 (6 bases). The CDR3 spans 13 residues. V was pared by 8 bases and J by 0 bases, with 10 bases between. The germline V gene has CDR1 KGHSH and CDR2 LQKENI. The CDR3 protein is CASTGTLNTEAFF. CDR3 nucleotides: TGTGCCAGCACCGGGACACTGAACACTGAAGCTTTCTTT.

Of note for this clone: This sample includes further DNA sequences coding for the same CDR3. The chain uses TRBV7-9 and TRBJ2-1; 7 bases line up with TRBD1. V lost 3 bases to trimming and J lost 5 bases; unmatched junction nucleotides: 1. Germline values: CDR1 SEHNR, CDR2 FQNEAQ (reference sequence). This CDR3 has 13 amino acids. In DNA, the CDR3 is TGTGCCAGCAGCTTGGGACAGAACAATGAGCAGTTCTTC. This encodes CASSLGQNNEQFF.

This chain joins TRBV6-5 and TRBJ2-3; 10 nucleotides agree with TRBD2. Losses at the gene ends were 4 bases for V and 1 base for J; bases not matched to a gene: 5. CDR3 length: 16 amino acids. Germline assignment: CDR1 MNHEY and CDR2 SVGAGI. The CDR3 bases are TGTGCCAGCAGTTCCTTCCTAGCGGGGGGCACAGATACGCAGTATTTT. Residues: CASSSFLAGGTDTQYF.

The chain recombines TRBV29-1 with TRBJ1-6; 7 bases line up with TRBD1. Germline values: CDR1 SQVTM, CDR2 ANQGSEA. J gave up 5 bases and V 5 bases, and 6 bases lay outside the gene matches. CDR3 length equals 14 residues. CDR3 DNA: TGCAGCGTTCGACAGGGCCAAAATAATTCACCCCTCCACTTT. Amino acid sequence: CSVRQGQNNSPLHF.

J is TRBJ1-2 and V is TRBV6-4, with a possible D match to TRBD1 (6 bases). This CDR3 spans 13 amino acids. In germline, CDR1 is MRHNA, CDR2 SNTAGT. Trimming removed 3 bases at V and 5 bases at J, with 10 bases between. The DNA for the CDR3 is TGTGCCAGCAGTGAAACAGGGTTGTATGGCTACACCTTC. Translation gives CASSETGLYGYTF.

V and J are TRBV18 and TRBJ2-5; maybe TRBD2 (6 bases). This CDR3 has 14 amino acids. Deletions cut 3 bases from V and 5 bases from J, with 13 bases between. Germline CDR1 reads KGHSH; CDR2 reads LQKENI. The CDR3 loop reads CASSPVLGGETQYF. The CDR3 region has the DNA TGTGCCAGCTCACCCGTCCTTGGGGGGGAGACCCAGTACTTC.

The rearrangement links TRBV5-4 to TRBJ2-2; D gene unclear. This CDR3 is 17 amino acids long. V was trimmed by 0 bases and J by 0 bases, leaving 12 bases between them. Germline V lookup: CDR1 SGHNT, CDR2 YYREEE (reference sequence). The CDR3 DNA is TGTGCCAGCAGCTTGGCTGCGAACCCCGCGAACACCGGGGAGCTGTTTTTT. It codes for CASSLAANPANTGELFF.

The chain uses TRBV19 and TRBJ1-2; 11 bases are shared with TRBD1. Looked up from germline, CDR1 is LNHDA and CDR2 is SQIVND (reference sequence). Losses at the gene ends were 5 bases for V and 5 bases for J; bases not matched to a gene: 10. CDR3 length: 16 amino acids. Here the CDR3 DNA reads TGTGCCAGTAGTTTTCATCCGGGACAGGGGGAATATGGCTACACCTTC. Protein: CASSFHPGQGEYGYTF.

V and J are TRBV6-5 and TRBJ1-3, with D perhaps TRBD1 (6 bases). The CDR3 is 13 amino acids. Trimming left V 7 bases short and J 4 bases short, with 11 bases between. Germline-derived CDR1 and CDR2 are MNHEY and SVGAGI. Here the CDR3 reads CASTGAAGNTIYF. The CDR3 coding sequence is TGTGCCAGCACAGGGGCAGCAGGAAACACCATATATTTT.

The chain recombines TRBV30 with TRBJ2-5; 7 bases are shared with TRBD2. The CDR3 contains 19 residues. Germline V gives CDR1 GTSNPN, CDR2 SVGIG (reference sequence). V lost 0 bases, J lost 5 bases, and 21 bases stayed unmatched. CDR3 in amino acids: CAWSVRLVASGPPGETQYF. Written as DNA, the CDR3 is TGTGCCTGGAGTGTCAGGCTCGTGGCTAGCGGCCCGCCGGGGGAGACCCAGTACTTC.

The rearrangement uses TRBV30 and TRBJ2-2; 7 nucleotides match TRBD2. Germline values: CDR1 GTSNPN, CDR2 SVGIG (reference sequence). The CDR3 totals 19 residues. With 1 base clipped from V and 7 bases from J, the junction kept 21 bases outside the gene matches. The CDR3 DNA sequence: TGTGCCTGGAGTGCTGGGGGGACTACATCTGGGGTCGTCTACGGGGAGCTGTTTTTT. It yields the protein CAWSAGGTTSGVVYGELFF.

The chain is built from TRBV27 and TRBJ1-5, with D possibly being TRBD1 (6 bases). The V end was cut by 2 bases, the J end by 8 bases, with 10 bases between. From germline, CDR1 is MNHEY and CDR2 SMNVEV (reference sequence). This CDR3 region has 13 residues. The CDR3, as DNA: TGTGCCAGCAGTTTAGTCAGGGGAGAGCCCCAGCATTTT. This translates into CASSLVRGEPQHF.

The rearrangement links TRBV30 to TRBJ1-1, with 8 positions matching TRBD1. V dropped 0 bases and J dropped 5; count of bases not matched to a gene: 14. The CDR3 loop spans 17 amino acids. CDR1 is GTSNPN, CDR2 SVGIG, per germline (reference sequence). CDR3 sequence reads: CAWSVPPGRGRGTEAFF. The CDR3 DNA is TGTGCCTGGAGTGTACCCCCGGGCAGGGGGCGCGGTACTGAAGCTTTCTTT.

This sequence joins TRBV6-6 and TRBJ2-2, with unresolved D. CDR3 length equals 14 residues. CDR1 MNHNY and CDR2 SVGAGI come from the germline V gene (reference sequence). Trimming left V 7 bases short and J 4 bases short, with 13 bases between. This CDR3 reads CASTLTQPTGELFF. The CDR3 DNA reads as TGTGCCAGCACCTTGACACAGCCCACCGGGGAGCTGTTTTTT.

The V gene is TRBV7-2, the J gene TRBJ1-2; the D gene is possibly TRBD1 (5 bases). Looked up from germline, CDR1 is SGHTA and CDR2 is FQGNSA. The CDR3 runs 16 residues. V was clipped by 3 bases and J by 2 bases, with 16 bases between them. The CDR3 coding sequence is TGTGCCAGCAGCTTGGGGCAGGGACTTTTCAACTATGGCTACACCTTC. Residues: CASSLGQGLFNYGYTF.

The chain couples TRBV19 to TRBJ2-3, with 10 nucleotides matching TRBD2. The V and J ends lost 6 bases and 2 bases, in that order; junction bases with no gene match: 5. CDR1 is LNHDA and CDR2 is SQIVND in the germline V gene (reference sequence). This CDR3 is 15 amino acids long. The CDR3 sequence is CASRKLAGHTDTQYF. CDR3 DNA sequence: TGTGCCAGTAGAAAACTAGCGGGGCACACAGATACGCAGTATTTT.

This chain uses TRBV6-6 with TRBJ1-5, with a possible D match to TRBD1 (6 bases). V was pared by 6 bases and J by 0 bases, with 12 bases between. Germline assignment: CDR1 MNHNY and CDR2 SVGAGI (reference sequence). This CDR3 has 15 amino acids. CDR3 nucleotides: TGTGCCAGCAGATCGAGACAGGATAGCAATCAGCCCCAGCATTTT. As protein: CASRSRQDSNQPQHF.

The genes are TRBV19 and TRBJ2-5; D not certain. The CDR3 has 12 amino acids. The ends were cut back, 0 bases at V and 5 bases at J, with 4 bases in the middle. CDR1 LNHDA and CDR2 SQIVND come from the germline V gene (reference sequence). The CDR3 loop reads CASSIDRETQYF. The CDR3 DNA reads TGTGCCAGTAGTATAGATCGGGAGACCCAGTACTTC.

The DNA for the CDR3 is TGCGCCAGCAGCCAAGCTTGGGCTAGCGGACACGCACAAGATACGCAGTATTTT. This encodes CASSQAWASGHAQDTQYF. J is TRBJ2-3 and V is TRBV4-3; 7 bases fit TRBD2. The ends lost 1 base at V and 5 bases at J; junction bases unmatched: 15. Germline V CDR1 and CDR2: LGHNA, YSLEER. CDR3 length equals 18 residues.

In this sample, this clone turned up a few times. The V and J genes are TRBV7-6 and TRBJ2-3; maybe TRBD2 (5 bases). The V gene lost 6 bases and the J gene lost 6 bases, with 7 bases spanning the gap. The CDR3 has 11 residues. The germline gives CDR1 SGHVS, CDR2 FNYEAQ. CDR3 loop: CASRTGDTQYF. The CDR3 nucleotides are TGTGCCAGCAGAACGGGGGATACGCAGTATTTT.

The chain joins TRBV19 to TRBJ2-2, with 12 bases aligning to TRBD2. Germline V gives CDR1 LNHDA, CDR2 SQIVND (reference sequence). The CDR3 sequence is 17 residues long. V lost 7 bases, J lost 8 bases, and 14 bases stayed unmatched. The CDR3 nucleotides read TGTGCCAGTACCCCAGGCGGACTAGCGGGGATGAGAGGGGAGCTGTTTTTT. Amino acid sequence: CASTPGGLAGMRGELFF.

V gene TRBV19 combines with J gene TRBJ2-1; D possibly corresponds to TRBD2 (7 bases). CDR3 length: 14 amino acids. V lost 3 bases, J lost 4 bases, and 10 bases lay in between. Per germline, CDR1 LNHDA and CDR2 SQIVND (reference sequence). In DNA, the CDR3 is TGTGCCAGTAGTATTCGGGGGGCGTACAATGAGCAGTTCTTC. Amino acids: CASSIRGAYNEQFF.

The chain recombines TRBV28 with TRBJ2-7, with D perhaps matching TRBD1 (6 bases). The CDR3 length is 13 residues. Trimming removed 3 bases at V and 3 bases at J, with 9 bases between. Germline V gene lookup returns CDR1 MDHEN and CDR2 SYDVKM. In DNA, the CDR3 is TGTGCCAGCAGTTTCGGCAGGGGCTACGAGCAGTACTTC. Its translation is CASSFGRGYEQYF.

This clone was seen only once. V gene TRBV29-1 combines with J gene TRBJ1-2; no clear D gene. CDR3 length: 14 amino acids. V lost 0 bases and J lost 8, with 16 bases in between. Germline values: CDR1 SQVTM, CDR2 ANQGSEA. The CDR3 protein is CSVEEGRLKEGYTF. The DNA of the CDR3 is TGCAGCGTTGAAGAAGGGAGGCTCAAGGAAGGCTACACCTTC.

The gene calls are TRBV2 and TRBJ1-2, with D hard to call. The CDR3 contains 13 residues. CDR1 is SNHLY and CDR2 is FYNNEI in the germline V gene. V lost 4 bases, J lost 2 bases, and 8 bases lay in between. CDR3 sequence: CASSASQNYGYTF. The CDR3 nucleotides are TGTGCCAGCAGTGCAAGCCAAAACTATGGCTACACCTTC.